A selection of T cell receptor beta chains follows, all from one sample in a study of cytomegalovirus exposure and HLA in healthy donors. Sequenced by immunoSEQ multiplex PCR; TCRdb stores in-frame clones only, minus some. The profile shows around 130,000 clones, about four fifths of them singletons. The source material was PBMCs. The origin of the receptors is a man aged 30 to 45 in good health and CMV-seronegative. The CDR3 runs from the conserved cysteine through the conserved F or W. A D gene is named only where the DNA matches it firmly. Where a row states a size, it is once, few, many or the class of an expanded clone; other rows omit it.

d_call	v_call	clone_size	j_call	cdr3_aa	cdr3_nt
NA	TRBV5-6	NA	TRBJ2-7	CASSSEMGAHEQYF	TGTGCCAGCAGCTCCGAGATGGGGGCCCACGAGCAGTACTTC
NA	TRBV11-3	NA	TRBJ2-7	CASSFRQGHEQYF	TGTGCCAGCAGCTTCCGTCAGGGCCACGAGCAGTACTTC
NA	TRBV7-3	NA	TRBJ2-3	CASSLMGADTQYF	TGTGCCAGCAGCTTAATGGGCGCAGATACGCAGTATTTT
NA	TRBV6-1	NA	TRBJ1-3	CASTLRQGNTIYF	TGTGCCAGCACATTAAGACAGGGAAACACCATATATTTT
TRBD1	TRBV6-1	NA	TRBJ1-5	CASSWTGANQPQHF	TGTGCCAGCAGTTGGACAGGAGCCAATCAGCCCCAGCATTTT
NA	TRBV5-4	NA	TRBJ2-2	CASSHQWQANTGELFF	TGTGCCAGCAGCCACCAGTGGCAGGCGAACACCGGGGAGCTGTTTTTT
TRBD1	TRBV5-6	NA	TRBJ1-6	CASSLGQGSYNSPLHF	TGTGCCAGCAGCTTGGGACAGGGCTCCTATAATTCACCCCTCCACTTT
TRBD1	TRBV7-9	NA	TRBJ1-1	CASSWGQGSTEAFF	TGTGCCAGCAGCTGGGGACAGGGGAGCACTGAAGCTTTCTTT
TRBD2	TRBV28	NA	TRBJ2-1	CASSFRRAGVYNEQFF	TGTGCCAGCAGTTTTCGTAGGGCGGGAGTGTACAATGAGCAGTTCTTC
TRBD2	TRBV5-1	NA	TRBJ2-3	CASSSDPSGGGVDTQYF	TGCGCCAGCAGCTCAGATCCTAGCGGGGGTGGCGTAGATACGCAGTATTTT
NA	TRBV9	NA	TRBJ2-2	CASSTSGELFF	TGTGCCAGCAGCACTTCCGGGGAGCTGTTTTTT
NA	TRBV19	once	TRBJ1-5	CASSMGGGQPQHF	TGTGCCAGTAGTATGGGGGGTGGCCAGCCCCAGCATTTT
NA	TRBV13	once	TRBJ1-1	CASSTKDTINTEAFF	TGTGCCAGCAGCACGAAAGACACCATAAACACTGAAGCTTTCTTT
NA	TRBV6-6	NA	TRBJ2-5	CASSYSRVNQETQYF	TGTGCCAGCAGTTACTCCCGGGTAAACCAAGAGACCCAGTACTTC
TRBD1	TRBV5-1	NA	TRBJ2-5	CASSPRQGRETQYF	TGCGCCAGCAGCCCCCGACAGGGGAGGGAGACCCAGTACTTC
NA	TRBV4-1	once	TRBJ1-4	CASSQDIREKLFF	TGCGCCAGCAGCCAAGATATTCGTGAAAAACTGTTTTTT
TRBD2	TRBV2	few	TRBJ2-5	CASSNSGRETQYF	TGTGCCAGCAGCAATAGCGGGAGGGAGACCCAGTACTTC
TRBD1	TRBV30	NA	TRBJ2-2	CAWSVGTVSTGELFF	TGTGCCTGGAGTGTAGGGACAGTGTCCACCGGGGAGCTGTTTTTT
NA	TRBV7-3	NA	TRBJ2-3	CASSLGLQNTQYF	TGTGCCAGCAGCCTAGGACTGCAGAATACGCAGTATTTT
NA	TRBV11-1	NA	TRBJ1-2	CASSLASGGLYGYTF	TGTGCCAGCAGCTTAGCGTCGGGGGGCCTCTATGGCTACACCTTC
TRBD1	TRBV6-5	NA	TRBJ2-5	CASSATGGFETQYF	TGTGCCAGCAGTGCTACAGGGGGATTCGAGACCCAGTACTTC
NA	TRBV25-1	NA	TRBJ1-4	CASSEHGGNEKLFF	TGTGCCAGCAGTGAACACGGCGGGAATGAAAAACTGTTTTTT
TRBD1	TRBV2	few	TRBJ1-4	CASKLYVVTGGLEKLFF	TGTGCCAGTAAACTCTACGTAGTGACAGGGGGCCTGGAAAAACTGTTTTTT
TRBD2	TRBV5-6	NA	TRBJ2-3	CASWGGELKDTQYF	TGTGCCAGCTGGGGAGGGGAACTCAAAGATACGCAGTATTTT
NA	TRBV5-1	NA	TRBJ1-3	CASSLGGRSGNTIYF	TGCGCCAGCAGCTTAGGCGGGCGCTCTGGAAACACCATATATTTT
NA	TRBV27	NA	TRBJ1-6	CASSEKVRRSPLHF	TGTGCCAGCAGCGAAAAAGTTAGGCGGTCACCCCTCCACTTT
NA	TRBV5-6	NA	TRBJ1-1	CASSLRRISDQNTEAFF	TGTGCCAGCAGCTTGAGGAGGATATCGGACCAGAACACTGAAGCTTTCTTT
NA	TRBV27	few	TRBJ2-7	CASSLGSPYEQYF	TGTGCCAGCAGTTTAGGGAGTCCCTACGAGCAGTACTTC
TRBD1	TRBV9	NA	TRBJ1-4	CASSYRDRLNEKLFF	TGTGCCAGCAGCTACCGGGACAGGTTAAATGAAAAACTGTTTTTT
TRBD1	TRBV6-1	NA	TRBJ2-7	CASSDRTGAVNPYEQYF	TGTGCCAGCAGTGACCGGACAGGGGCCGTCAATCCCTACGAGCAGTACTTC
NA	TRBV6-6	once	TRBJ2-5	CASSYSGAHRETQYF	TGTGCCAGCAGTTACTCGGGGGCGCACCGAGAGACCCAGTACTTC
TRBD2	TRBV4-2	NA	TRBJ2-3	CASSQDREGGTDTQYF	TGTGCCAGCAGCCAAGATAGGGAGGGAGGAACAGATACGCAGTATTTT
TRBD1	TRBV4-1	few	TRBJ2-1	CASSQGWAGTGINEQFF	TGCGCCAGCAGCCAAGGCTGGGCCGGGACAGGGATAAATGAGCAGTTCTTC
TRBD2	TRBV18	NA	TRBJ2-7	CASSRGQGLAGVQYF	TGTGCCAGCTCCCGCGGACAGGGACTAGCGGGAGTACAGTACTTC
NA	TRBV29-1	NA	TRBJ1-2	CSVETSQASYGYTF	TGCAGCGTTGAAACAAGCCAGGCGAGCTATGGCTACACCTTC